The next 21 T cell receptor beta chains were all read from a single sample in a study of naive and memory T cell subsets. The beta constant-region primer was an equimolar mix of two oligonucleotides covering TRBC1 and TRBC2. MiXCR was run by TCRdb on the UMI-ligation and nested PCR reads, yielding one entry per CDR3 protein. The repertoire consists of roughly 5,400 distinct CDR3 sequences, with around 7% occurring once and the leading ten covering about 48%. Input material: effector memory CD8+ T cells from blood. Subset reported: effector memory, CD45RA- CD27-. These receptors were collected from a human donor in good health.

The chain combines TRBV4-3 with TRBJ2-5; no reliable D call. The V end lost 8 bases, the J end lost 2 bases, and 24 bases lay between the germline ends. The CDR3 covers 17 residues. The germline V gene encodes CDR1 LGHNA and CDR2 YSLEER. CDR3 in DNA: TGCGCCAGCCAAGATCACCTTGTTGGGGTCCGACAAGAGACCCAGTACTTC. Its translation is CASQDHLVGVRQETQYF.

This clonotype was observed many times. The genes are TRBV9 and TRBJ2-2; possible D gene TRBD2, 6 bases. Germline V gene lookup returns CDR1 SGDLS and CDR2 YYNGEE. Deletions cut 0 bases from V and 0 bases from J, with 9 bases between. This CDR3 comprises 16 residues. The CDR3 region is CASSVAAGTNTGELFF. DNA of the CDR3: TGTGCCAGCAGCGTAGCGGCGGGGACGAACACCGGGGAGCTGTTTTTT.

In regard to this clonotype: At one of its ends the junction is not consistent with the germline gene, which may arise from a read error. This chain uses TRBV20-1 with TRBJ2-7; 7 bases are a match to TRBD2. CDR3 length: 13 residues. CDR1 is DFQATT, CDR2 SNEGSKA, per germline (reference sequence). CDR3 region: CSARGGRDYGQYF. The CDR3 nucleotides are TGCAGTGCTAGAGGGGGCAGGGACTACGGGCAGTACTTC.

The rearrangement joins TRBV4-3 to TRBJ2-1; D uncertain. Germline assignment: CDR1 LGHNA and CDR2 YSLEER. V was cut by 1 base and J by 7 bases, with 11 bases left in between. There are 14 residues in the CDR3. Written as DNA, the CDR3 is TGCGCCAGCAGCCAAGGGGATGTCACTAATGAGCAGTTCTTC. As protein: CASSQGDVTNEQFF.

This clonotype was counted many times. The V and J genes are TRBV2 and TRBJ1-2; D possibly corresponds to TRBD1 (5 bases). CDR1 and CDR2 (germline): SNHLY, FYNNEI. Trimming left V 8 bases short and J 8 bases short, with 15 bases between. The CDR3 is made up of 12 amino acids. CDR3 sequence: CASFVGEGGYTF. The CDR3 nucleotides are TGTGCCAGCTTCGTGGGGGAAGGAGGCTACACCTTC.

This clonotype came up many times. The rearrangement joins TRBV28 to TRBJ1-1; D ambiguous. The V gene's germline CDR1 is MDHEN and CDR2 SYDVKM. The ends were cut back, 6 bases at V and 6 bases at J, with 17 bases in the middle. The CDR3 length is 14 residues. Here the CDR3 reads CASRNTEPGSEAFF. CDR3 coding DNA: TGTGCCAGCAGAAATACAGAACCGGGCTCTGAAGCTTTCTTT. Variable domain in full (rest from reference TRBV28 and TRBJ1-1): DVKVTQSSRYLVKRTGEKVFLECVQDMDHENMFWYRQDPGLGLRLIYFSYDVKMKEKGDIPEGYSVSREKKERFSLILESASTNQTSMYLCASRNTEPGSEAFFGQGTRLTVV.

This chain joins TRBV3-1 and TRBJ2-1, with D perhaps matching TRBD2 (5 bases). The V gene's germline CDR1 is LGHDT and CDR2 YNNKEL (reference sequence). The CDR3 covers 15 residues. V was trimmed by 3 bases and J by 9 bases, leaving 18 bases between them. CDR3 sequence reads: CASSQVDREEAEQFF. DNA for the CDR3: TGTGCCAGCAGCCAGGTAGACCGTGAGGAGGCTGAGCAGTTCTTC.

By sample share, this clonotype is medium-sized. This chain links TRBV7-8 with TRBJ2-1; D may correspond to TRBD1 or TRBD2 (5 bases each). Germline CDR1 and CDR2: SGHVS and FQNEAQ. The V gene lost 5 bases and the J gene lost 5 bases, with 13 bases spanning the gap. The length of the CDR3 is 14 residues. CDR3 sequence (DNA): TGTGCCAGCAGCCTCCCTGGGGGAGACAATGAGCAGTTCTTC. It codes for CASSLPGGDNEQFF.

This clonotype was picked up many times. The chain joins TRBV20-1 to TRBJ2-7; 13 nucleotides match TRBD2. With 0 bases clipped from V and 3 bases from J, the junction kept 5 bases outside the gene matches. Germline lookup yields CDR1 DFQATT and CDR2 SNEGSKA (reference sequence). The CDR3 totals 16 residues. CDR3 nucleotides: TGCAGTGCTAGAGATGGACTAGCGGGGGACAACTACGAGCAGTACTTC. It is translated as CSARDGLAGDNYEQYF.

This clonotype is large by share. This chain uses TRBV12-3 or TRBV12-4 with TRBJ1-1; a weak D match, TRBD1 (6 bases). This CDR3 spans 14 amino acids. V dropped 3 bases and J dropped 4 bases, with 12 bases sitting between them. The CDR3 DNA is TGTGCCAGCAGTTTGGACGGGGGCGGCACTGAAGCTTTCTTT. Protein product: CASSLDGGGTEAFF.

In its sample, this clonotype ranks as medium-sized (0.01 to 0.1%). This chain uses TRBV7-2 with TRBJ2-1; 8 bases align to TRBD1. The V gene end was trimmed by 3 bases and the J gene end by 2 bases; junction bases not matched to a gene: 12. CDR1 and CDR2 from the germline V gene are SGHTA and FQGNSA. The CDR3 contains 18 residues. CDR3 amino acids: CASSLGPSWDRTYNEQFF. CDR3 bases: TGTGCCAGCAGCTTGGGTCCTAGCTGGGACAGGACCTACAATGAGCAGTTCTTC. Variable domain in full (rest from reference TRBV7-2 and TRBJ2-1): GAGVSQSPSNKVTEKGKDVELRCDPISGHTALYWYRQSLGQGLEFLIYFQGNSAPDKSGLPSDRFSAERTGGSVSTLTIQRTQQEDSAVYLCASSLGPSWDRTYNEQFFGPGTRLTVL.

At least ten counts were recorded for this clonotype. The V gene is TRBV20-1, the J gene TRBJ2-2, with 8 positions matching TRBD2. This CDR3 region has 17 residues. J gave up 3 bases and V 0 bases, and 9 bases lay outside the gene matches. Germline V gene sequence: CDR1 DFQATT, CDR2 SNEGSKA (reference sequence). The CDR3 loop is CSARDGLFGRDTGELFF. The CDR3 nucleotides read TGCAGTGCTAGAGACGGGCTGTTCGGGAGGGACACCGGGGAGCTGTTTTTT.

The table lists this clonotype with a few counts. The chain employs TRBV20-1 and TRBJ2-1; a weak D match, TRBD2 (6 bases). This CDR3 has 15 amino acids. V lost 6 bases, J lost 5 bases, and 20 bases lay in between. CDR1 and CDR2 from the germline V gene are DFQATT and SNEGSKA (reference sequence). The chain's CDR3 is CSAPTGRDGNNEQFF. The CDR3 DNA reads TGCAGTGCCCCTACGGGGCGGGACGGAAACAATGAGCAGTTCTTC.

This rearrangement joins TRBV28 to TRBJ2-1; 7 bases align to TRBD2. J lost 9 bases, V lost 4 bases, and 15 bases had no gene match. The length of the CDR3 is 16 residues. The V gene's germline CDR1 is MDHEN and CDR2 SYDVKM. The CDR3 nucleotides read TGTGCCAGCAGTTATATGGGGGGGTTCTCGCTCGTTGAGCAGTTCTTC. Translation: CASSYMGGFSLVEQFF.

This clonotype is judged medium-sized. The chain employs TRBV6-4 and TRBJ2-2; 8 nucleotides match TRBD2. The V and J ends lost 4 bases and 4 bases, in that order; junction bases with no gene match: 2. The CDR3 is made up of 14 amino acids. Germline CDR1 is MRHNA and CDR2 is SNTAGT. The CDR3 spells CASSAGTSTGELFF. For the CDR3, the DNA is TGTGCCAGCAGTGCCGGGACTAGCACCGGGGAGCTGTTTTTT.

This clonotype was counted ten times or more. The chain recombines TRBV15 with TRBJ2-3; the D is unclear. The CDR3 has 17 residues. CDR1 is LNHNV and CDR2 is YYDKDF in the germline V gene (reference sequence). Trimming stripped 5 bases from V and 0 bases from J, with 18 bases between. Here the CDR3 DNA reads TGTGCCACCAGCCGCCGAACCTTAGGGTCTAGCACAGATACGCAGTATTTT. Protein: CATSRRTLGSSTDTQYF.

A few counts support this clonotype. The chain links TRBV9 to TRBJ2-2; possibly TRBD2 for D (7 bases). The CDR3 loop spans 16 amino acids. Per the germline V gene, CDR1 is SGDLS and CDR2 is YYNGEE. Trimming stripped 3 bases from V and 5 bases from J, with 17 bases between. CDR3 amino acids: CASSAGGGGLTGELFF. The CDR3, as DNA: TGTGCCAGCAGCGCGGGGGGCGGGGGACTTACCGGGGAGCTGTTTTTT.

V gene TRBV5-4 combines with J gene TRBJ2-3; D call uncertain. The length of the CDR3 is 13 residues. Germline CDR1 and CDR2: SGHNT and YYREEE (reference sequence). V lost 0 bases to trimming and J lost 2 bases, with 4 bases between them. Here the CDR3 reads CASSLGTTDTQYF. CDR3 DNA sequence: TGTGCCAGCAGCTTGGGGACCACAGATACGCAGTATTTT. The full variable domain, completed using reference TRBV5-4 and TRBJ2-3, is ETGVTQSPTHLIKTRGQQVTLRCSSQSGHNTVSWYQQALGQGPQFIFQYYREEENGRGNFPPRFSGLQFPNYSSELNVNALELDDSALYLCASSLGTTDTQYFGPGTRLTVL.

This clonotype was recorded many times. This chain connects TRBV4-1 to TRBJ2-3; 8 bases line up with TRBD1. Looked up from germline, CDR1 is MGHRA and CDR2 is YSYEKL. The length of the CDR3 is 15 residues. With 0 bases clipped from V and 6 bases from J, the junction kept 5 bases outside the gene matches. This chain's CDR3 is CASSQERTGTDTQYF. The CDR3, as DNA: TGCGCCAGCAGCCAAGAGAGGACAGGGACGGATACGCAGTATTTT.

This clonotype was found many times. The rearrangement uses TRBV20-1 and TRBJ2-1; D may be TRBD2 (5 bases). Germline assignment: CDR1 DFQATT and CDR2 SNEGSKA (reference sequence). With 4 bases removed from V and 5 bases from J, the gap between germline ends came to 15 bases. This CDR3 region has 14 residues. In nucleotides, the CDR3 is TGCAGTGCTATGGCTGGAGCCGGGGACAATGAGCAGTTCTTC. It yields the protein CSAMAGAGDNEQFF.

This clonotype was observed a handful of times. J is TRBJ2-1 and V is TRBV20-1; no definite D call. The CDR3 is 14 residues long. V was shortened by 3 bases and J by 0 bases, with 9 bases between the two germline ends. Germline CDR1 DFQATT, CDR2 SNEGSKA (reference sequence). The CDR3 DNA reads TGCAGTGCTAGTGGCATGAGCTCCTACAATGAGCAGTTCTTC. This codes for CSASGMSSYNEQFF.